Listed here are 21 T cell receptor beta chains from one sample, sequenced in a study of T cells in localized non-small cell lung cancer. The data were produced by immunoSEQ multiplex PCR, yet TCRdb's version contains in-frame clones alone and is incomplete. The sample shows some 22,000 clones, 80% to 85% of them seen only once. Here the sequenced sample was PBMCs, taken before any cancer treatment. These receptors were obtained from a man aged 35 to 70 with stage II lung adenocarcinoma.

The chain joins TRBV6-5 to TRBJ1-1; weak D call: TRBD1 (6 bases). In germline, CDR1 is MNHEY, CDR2 SVGAGI. The CDR3 loop spans 12 amino acids. Trimming left V 5 bases short and J 6 bases short, with 10 bases between. The DNA of the CDR3 is TGTGCCAGCAGTCGACAGGACTCTGAAGCTTTCTTT. Encoded protein: CASSRQDSEAFF.

The chain links TRBV19 to TRBJ1-1; D unclear. The CDR3 sequence is 16 residues long. Germline V gives CDR1 LNHDA, CDR2 SQIVND (reference sequence). V was trimmed by 1 base and J by 2 bases, leaving 14 bases between them. The CDR3 DNA sequence: TGTGCCAGTAGTATAGGGCCCCTTGAGAGAAACACTGAAGCTTTCTTT. Translating it yields CASSIGPLERNTEAFF.

The chain is built from TRBV7-9 and TRBJ2-1; 8 bases line up with TRBD2. The CDR3 is 15 residues long. Looked up from germline, CDR1 is SEHNR and CDR2 is FQNEAQ (reference sequence). Trimming took 4 bases from V and 12 from J; bases not matched to a gene: 14. CDR3 DNA sequence: TGTGCCAGCAGCTCAACTAGCGGCCCCCCCCCGTGGCAGTTCTTC. Amino acids: CASSSTSGPPPWQFF. The full variable domain, rest sourced from reference TRBV7-9 and TRBJ2-1, is DTGVSQNPRHKITKRGQNVTFRCDPISEHNRLYWYRQTLGQGPEFLTYFQNEAQLEKSRLLSDRFSAERPKGSFSTLEIQRTEQGDSAMYLCASSSTSGPPPWQFFGPGTRLTVL.

This clone was counted only a few times. The genes are TRBV30 and TRBJ1-1; D may be TRBD1 (5 bases). Germline V gene data show CDR1 as GTSNPN and CDR2 as SVGIG (reference sequence). The CDR3 has 12 amino acids. Deletions cut 1 base from V and 7 bases from J, with 10 bases between. CDR3 nucleotide sequence: TGTGCCTGGAGTGCAAGCCAGGGTGAAGCTTTCTTT. Translation gives CAWSASQGEAFF.

This sequence joins TRBV7-2 and TRBJ1-3; no clear D gene. Germline-derived CDR1 and CDR2 are SGHTA and FQGNSA. The CDR3 consists of 15 residues. The ends were cut back, 8 bases at V and 2 bases at J, with 16 bases in the middle. The CDR3 DNA reads TGTGCCAGCTCCCCCGGTAGAGTCCCTGGAAACACCATATATTTT. Residues: CASSPGRVPGNTIYF.

The chain recombines TRBV2 with TRBJ2-2; unclear D gene. The V gene lost 6 bases and the J gene lost 3 bases, with 14 bases spanning the gap. CDR1 is SNHLY and CDR2 is FYNNEI in the germline V gene. The CDR3 extends over 15 amino acids. The CDR3 region has the DNA TGTGCCAGCAGCCTGTTGGGGTTCGACACCGGGGAGCTGTTTTTT. This encodes CASSLLGFDTGELFF.

The V call is TRBV30, the J call TRBJ2-3, with D perhaps matching TRBD2 (5 bases). This CDR3 comprises 15 residues. Germline V gives CDR1 GTSNPN, CDR2 SVGIG (reference sequence). Trimming took 2 bases from V and 0 from J, leaving 12 bases between them. This CDR3 is CAWSSLAISTDTQYF. The CDR3 DNA reads as TGTGCCTGGAGTAGTTTAGCGATTAGCACAGATACGCAGTATTTT. Drawing the rest from reference TRBV30 and TRBJ2-3, the complete variable domain is SQTIHQWPATLVQPVGSPLSLECTVEGTSNPNLYWYRQAAGRGLQLLFYSVGIGQISSEVPQNLSASRPQDRQFILSSKKLLLSDSGFYLCAWSSLAISTDTQYFGPGTRLTVL.

V usage is TRBV6-5 and J usage is TRBJ2-7; 8 bases line up with TRBD2. Germline V gene data show CDR1 as MNHEY and CDR2 as SVGAGI. The V segment lost 2 bases and the J segment 3 bases; nucleotides outside the gene matches: 6. There are 15 residues in the CDR3. The CDR3 reads CASSYGLSGSYEQYF. In DNA, the CDR3 is TGTGCCAGCAGTTACGGTTTGAGCGGGAGCTACGAGCAGTACTTC.

V is TRBV6-4 and J is TRBJ2-1; D possibly uses TRBD1 or TRBD2 (6 bases each). V gave up 6 bases and J gave up 7 bases, with 13 bases separating them. CDR1 MRHNA and CDR2 SNTAGT come from the germline V gene. CDR3 length: 13 residues. CDR3: CASSNVGGNEQFF. In DNA form, the CDR3 reads TGTGCCAGCAGCAACGTAGGGGGGAATGAGCAGTTCTTC.

The rearrangement joins TRBV10-3 to TRBJ2-2, with 7 nucleotides matching TRBD1. The CDR3 length is 15 residues. V was pared by 0 bases and J by 3 bases, with 1 base of the junction left unmatched. CDR1 is ENHRY and CDR2 is SYGVKD in the germline V gene. CDR3 residues: CAISESGQHTGELFF. The CDR3 DNA is TGTGCCATCAGTGAGTCGGGACAGCACACCGGGGAGCTGTTTTTT.

The V call is TRBV7-6, the J call TRBJ1-1; D ambiguous. This CDR3 has 13 amino acids. Germline V gene data show CDR1 as SGHVS and CDR2 as FNYEAQ. V lost 7 bases, J lost 1 base, and 10 bases lay in between. CDR3 in amino acids: CASTNLGNTEAFF. The CDR3 DNA is TGTGCCAGCACAAATCTCGGGAACACTGAAGCTTTCTTT. The entire variable domain, with the rest obtained from reference TRBV7-6 and TRBJ1-1, is as follows: GAGVSQSPRYKVTKRGQDVALRCDPISGHVSLYWYRQALGQGPEFLTYFNYEAQQDKSGLPNDRFSAERPEGSISTLTIQRTEQRDSAMYRCASTNLGNTEAFFGQGTRLTVV.

This clone was observed once. The chain carries TRBV10-3 and TRBJ1-1; D unresolved. Germline CDR1 ENHRY, CDR2 SYGVKD. V lost 8 bases to trimming and J lost 1 base, with 14 bases between them. CDR3 length equals 14 residues. CDR3 region: CAISLGGENTEAFF. The CDR3 DNA follows: TGTGCCATCTCACTAGGCGGGGAGAACACTGAAGCTTTCTTT.

The chain combines TRBV18 with TRBJ1-1, with D perhaps TRBD1 (5 bases). The CDR3 runs to 17 residues. V shed 6 bases and J shed 1 base, with 21 bases lying between them. Germline CDR1 is KGHSH and CDR2 is LQKENI. The CDR3 DNA sequence: TGTGCCAGCTCCGCCCTCCCTGGGGGACGGGGGAACACTGAAGCTTTCTTT. This sequence encodes CASSALPGGRGNTEAFF.

This chain uses TRBV28 with TRBJ1-1; perhaps TRBD1 as D (5 bases). V was cut by 3 bases and J by 11 bases, with 16 bases left in between. The germline gives CDR1 MDHEN, CDR2 SYDVKM. CDR3 length equals 13 residues. CDR3 amino acids: CASSFPGGGKAFF. The CDR3 nucleotides are TGTGCCAGCAGTTTCCCTGGGGGGGGTAAGGCTTTCTTT. Using reference TRBV28 and TRBJ1-1 for the parts outside the CDR3, the full variable domain is DVKVTQSSRYLVKRTGEKVFLECVQDMDHENMFWYRQDPGLGLRLIYFSYDVKMKEKGDIPEGYSVSREKKERFSLILESASTNQTSMYLCASSFPGGGKAFFGQGTRLTVV.

The chain carries TRBV27 and TRBJ2-6, with TRBD1 matching over 7 bases. Germline-derived CDR1 and CDR2 are MNHEY and SMNVEV (reference sequence). The trim removed 0 bases at V and 0 bases at J, leaving 5 bases unmatched. The CDR3 covers 18 residues. As DNA, the CDR3 is TGTGCCAGCAGTTTATCTTACAGGGGCGACTCTGGGGCCAACGTCCTGACTTTC. This gives the protein CASSLSYRGDSGANVLTF.

The V and J genes are TRBV29-1 and TRBJ1-1; D not certain. The CDR3 is made up of 12 amino acids. Trimming left V 3 bases short and J 11 bases short, with 16 bases between. CDR1 is SQVTM, CDR2 ANQGSEA, per germline. This CDR3 is CSVDHQTRGAFF. The CDR3 DNA reads as TGCAGCGTTGACCATCAGACACGAGGGGCTTTCTTT.

The chain is built from TRBV27 and TRBJ2-2; D is possibly TRBD2 (6 bases). With 0 bases removed from V and 4 bases from J, the gap between germline ends came to 18 bases. Germline V gene data show CDR1 as MNHEY and CDR2 as SMNVEV (reference sequence). The length of the CDR3 is 18 residues. The CDR3 region has the DNA TGTGCCAGCAGTTTATCCACCCTCGCGGGGCGCGGCACCGGGGAGCTGTTTTTT. It yields the protein CASSLSTLAGRGTGELFF.

The chain has TRBV5-1 and TRBJ1-3, with D perhaps TRBD1 (6 bases). The CDR3 spans 14 residues. The germline CDR1 and CDR2 sequences are SGHRS and YFSETQ. V shed 5 bases and J shed 6 bases, with 15 bases lying between them. The CDR3 DNA reads TGCGCCAGCAGAAATTATTACAGGGAAAACACCATATATTTT. This translates into CASRNYYRENTIYF.

The V gene is TRBV16, the J gene TRBJ1-2; D gene ambiguous. Looked up from germline, CDR1 is KGHSY and CDR2 is FQNENV. The CDR3 loop spans 13 amino acids. The V end was cut by 2 bases, the J end by 7 bases, with 11 bases between. The CDR3 sequence: CASSQGFSGGYTF. CDR3 nucleotides: TGTGCCAGCAGCCAAGGGTTTAGTGGTGGCTACACCTTC.

The genes are TRBV6-1 and TRBJ1-2, with no clear D. The CDR3 is made up of 13 amino acids. CDR1 MNHNS and CDR2 SASEGT come from the germline V gene. The V and J ends lost 4 bases and 7 bases respectively, with 13 bases between them. Written as DNA, the CDR3 is TGTGCCAGCAGTGTCTCTCCGTTAGGTGGCTACACCTTC. Translating it yields CASSVSPLGGYTF.

The V and J genes are TRBV11-3 and TRBJ2-1, with 14 bases that match TRBD2. V trimming: 5 bases; J trimming: 6 bases; junction bases outside the gene matches: 12. This CDR3 comprises 18 residues. Germline-derived CDR1 and CDR2 are SGHNT and YENEEA. For the CDR3, the DNA is TGTGCCAGCAGCCCCGGGACTAGCGGGGGAGCCCTCACCAATGAGCAGTTCTTC. Translation: CASSPGTSGGALTNEQFF.